This T cell receptor (beta chain) was retrieved from a study of regulatory T cells in long-lasting Graves disease. Time point specified: newly diagnosed GD, antithyroid drugs for less than 3 months. From RNA extracted from PBMCs, the TCR library was made. Into tubes containing EDTA, 8 to 9 milliliters of peripheral blood were drawn. Combining iRepertoire HTBI primers with Arm-PCR of CDR3 regions, the authors built TCR beta libraries. MiXCR, run by TCRdb on the multiplex PCR reads, gives a single entry per CDR3 protein. The sample carries fewer than 450,000 distinct CDR3 sequences, over 12% recorded once. This clonotype was picked up many times. The sample was also linked to a second study, of T cells in Graves' hyperthyroidism and ophthalmopathy. That report adds: HTBI primers drove first-round RT-PCR of the TCR CDR3.

The sequencing used peripheral blood mononuclear cells (PBMCs), collected at new diagnosis, from a patient treated with antithyroid drugs. The sequence derives from a woman aged 40 to 50 with Graves disease.

The CDR3 region is CASSPPSLAGAYEQYF. For the CDR3, the DNA is TGTGCCAGCTCACCACCGAGTCTAGCGGGAGCATACGAGCAGTACTTC. The rearrangement uses TRBV18 and TRBJ2-7, with TRBD2 matching 10 bases. V trimming: 0 bases; J trimming: 4 bases; junction bases outside the gene matches: 6. CDR3 length: 16 amino acids. The germline V gene encodes CDR1 KGHSH and CDR2 LQKENI. Combining the CDR3 with reference TRBV18 and TRBJ2-7 gives the whole variable domain NAGVMQNPRHLVRRRGQEARLRCSPMKGHSHVYWYRQLPEEGLKFMVYLQKENIIDESGMPKERFSAEFPKEGPSILRIQQVVRGDSAAYFCASSPPSLAGAYEQYFGPGTRLTVT.